Each of the 25 T cell receptor beta chains below was sequenced from the same sample in a study of T cells after yellow fever vaccination. From the 5' RACE reads, TCRdb called clonotypes with MiXCR, one entry per CDR3 protein. The table has about 350,000 distinct CDR3 sequences, around an eighth seen once. The input for sequencing was CD4+ T cells sorted from PBMCs, taken 15 days after the yellow fever booster vaccination. The receptors originated from a man younger than 30 who received the YFV17D yellow fever vaccine.

In this sample, this clonotype turned up a few times. The V and J genes are TRBV20-1 and TRBJ2-7; tentative D call: TRBD2 (6 bases). V dropped 3 bases and J dropped 3 bases, with 15 bases sitting between them. CDR3 size: 14 residues. CDR1 is DFQATT, CDR2 SNEGSKA, per germline (reference sequence). The CDR3 here is CSARFPSGHYEQYF. The CDR3 coding sequence is TGCAGTGCTAGGTTTCCGAGCGGGCACTACGAGCAGTACTTC.

V usage is TRBV10-3 and J usage is TRBJ2-7; TRBD1 might be the D (6 bases). Per the germline V gene, CDR1 is ENHRY and CDR2 is SYGVKD. The CDR3 loop spans 12 amino acids. The CDR3 protein is CAISAGKGDLLV. Written as DNA, the CDR3 is TGTGCCATCAGTGCGGGGAAGGGGGACCTATTAGTC.

DNA of the CDR3: TGTGCCAGCAGCCCCGGGACAGGGCACTACGAGCAGTACTTC. Translated: CASSPGTGHYEQYF. The rearrangement uses TRBV7-3 and TRBJ2-7; 9 nucleotides agree with TRBD1. Per the germline V gene, CDR1 is SGHTA and CDR2 is FQGTGA. The CDR3 spans 14 residues. V lost 5 bases and J lost 3; bases outside the gene matches: 5.

This clonotype has a handful of counts. The J gene is TRBJ2-2, the V gene TRBV7-3; 9 bases map to TRBD2. Germline assignment: CDR1 SGHTA and CDR2 FQGTGA. This CDR3 has 18 residues. J gave up 6 bases and V 1 base, and 12 bases lay outside the gene matches. The CDR3 protein is CASSLSLAGLLRPGELFF. In DNA form, the CDR3 reads TGTGCCAGCAGCTTAAGTCTAGCGGGGTTGTTGAGACCCGGGGAGCTGTTTTTT.

The table lists this clonotype with many counts. The chain recombines TRBV18 with TRBJ1-5; D may be TRBD1 (5 bases). V was clipped by 6 bases and J by 4 bases, with 10 bases between them. CDR1 is KGHSH, CDR2 LQKENI, per germline. The CDR3 has 13 residues. The CDR3 nucleotides read TGTGCCAGCTCCCCGGGGGTAAATCAGCCCCAGCATTTT. This translates into CASSPGVNQPQHF.

This clonotype was seen a few times. The genes are TRBV10-3 and TRBJ1-2; D is possibly TRBD1 (6 bases). The CDR3 has 13 residues. CDR1 is ENHRY, CDR2 SYGVKD, per germline. The V gene lost 6 bases and the J gene lost 4 bases, with 12 bases spanning the gap. The CDR3 DNA is TGTGCCATCAGCCTTCGGGACACCTATGGCTACACCTTC. The encoded protein is CAISLRDTYGYTF.

The rearrangement links TRBV7-9 to TRBJ1-1; 8 nucleotides align to TRBD1. V was clipped by 1 base and J by 4 bases; unmatched bases: 11. CDR1 is SEHNR and CDR2 is FQNEAQ in the germline V gene (reference sequence). This CDR3 comprises 17 residues. CDR3 protein: CASSLVPQGATVTEAFF. The CDR3 DNA follows: TGTGCCAGCAGCTTAGTGCCTCAGGGGGCGACGGTCACTGAAGCTTTCTTT.

The V and J genes are TRBV7-9 and TRBJ2-1; D is ambiguous. V shed 4 bases and J shed 5 bases, with 6 bases lying between them. Germline V gives CDR1 SEHNR, CDR2 FQNEAQ (reference sequence). The CDR3 is made up of 12 amino acids. CDR3 bases: TGTGCCAGCAGCTACAGAAACAATGAGCAGTTCTTC. The encoded protein is CASSYRNNEQFF.

This sequence joins TRBV20-1 and TRBJ1-5, with a tentative D call TRBD1 (6 bases). Germline V gives CDR1 DFQATT, CDR2 SNEGSKA (reference sequence). The CDR3 has 15 residues. The ends were cut back, 5 bases at V and 0 bases at J, with 14 bases in the middle. CDR3 DNA sequence: TGCAGTGCTGGCAAGACAGGTGATAGCAATCAGCCCCAGCATTTT. Amino acids: CSAGKTGDSNQPQHF.

The chain links TRBV4-3 to TRBJ2-7; the match to TRBD2 covers 7 bases. The germline CDR1 and CDR2 sequences are LGHNA and YSLEER. The V segment lost 0 bases and the J segment 7 bases; nucleotides outside the gene matches: 12. This CDR3 spans 16 amino acids. CDR3 loop: CASSQDLSAGSWEQYF. The CDR3 coding sequence is TGCGCCAGCAGCCAAGACCTTTCAGCGGGATCTTGGGAGCAGTACTTC.

This clonotype was seen more than once but under ten times. V usage is TRBV23-1 and J usage is TRBJ2-3; 8 bases match TRBD2. TRBV23-1 is an ORF, with its function uncertain. With V trimmed by 6 bases and J by 7 bases, 15 bases remained unmatched. The CDR3 spans 16 residues. Here the CDR3 reads CASRLPPGLGTYTQYF. The CDR3 region has the DNA TGCGCCAGCAGACTACCCCCGGGACTAGGGACATATACGCAGTATTTT.

The chain employs TRBV19 and TRBJ1-2; D possibly corresponds to TRBD1 (5 bases). This CDR3 contains 15 residues. The V end lost 1 base, the J end lost 4 bases, and 13 bases lay between the germline ends. The germline V gene encodes CDR1 LNHDA and CDR2 SQIVND (reference sequence). CDR3 in amino acids: CASSIVPGRVYGYTF. The CDR3 DNA sequence: TGTGCCAGTAGTATAGTTCCAGGGCGCGTCTATGGCTACACCTTC.

J is TRBJ1-2 and V is TRBV4-3; 12 bases are shared with TRBD1. The CDR3 loop spans 16 amino acids. The germline CDR1 and CDR2 sequences are LGHNA and YSLEER. Losses at the gene ends were 2 bases for V and 2 bases for J; bases not matched to a gene: 3. The CDR3 spells CASSQTGTGGNYGYTF. The DNA for the CDR3 is TGCGCCAGCAGCCAAACCGGGACAGGGGGCAACTATGGCTACACCTTC.

The chain links TRBV7-9 to TRBJ1-4; D not resolved. V was shortened by 3 bases and J by 6 bases, with 5 bases between the two germline ends. Germline CDR1 reads SEHNR; CDR2 reads FQNEAQ (reference sequence). CDR3 size: 12 residues. The CDR3 region has the DNA TGTGCCAGCAGCTTCGCGGATGAAAAACTGTTTTTT. Translating it yields CASSFADEKLFF. The variable domain in full, completed from reference TRBV7-9 and TRBJ1-4, reads DTGVSQNPRHKITKRGQNVTFRCDPISEHNRLYWYRQTLGQGPEFLTYFQNEAQLEKSRLLSDRFSAERPKGSFSTLEIQRTEQGDSAMYLCASSFADEKLFFGSGTQLSVL.

This clonotype appeared a few times. The chain uses TRBV20-1 and TRBJ2-2, with 8 bases matching TRBD2. This CDR3 is 15 amino acids long. CDR1 is DFQATT, CDR2 SNEGSKA, per germline (reference sequence). With V trimmed by 1 base and J by 1 base, 2 bases remained unmatched. The CDR3 DNA sequence: TGCAGTGCTAGAGTAGCGGGGAGGAACACCGGGGAGCTGTTTTTT. Translation: CSARVAGRNTGELFF.

V is TRBV25-1 and J is TRBJ2-3, with D unresolved. V was trimmed by 4 bases and J by 5 bases, leaving 28 bases between them. The CDR3 loop spans 19 amino acids. Germline CDR1 MGHDK, CDR2 SYGVNS. CDR3 amino acids: CASSAPPGKASGRGDTQYF. The CDR3 DNA sequence: TGTGCCAGCAGTGCACCCCCGGGTAAGGCCTCTGGCAGAGGAGATACGCAGTATTTT.

CDR3 coding DNA: TGCAGTGCCGTTCCTTGGGGGAGGGCCTACAATGAGCAGTTCTTC. Translation: CSAVPWGRAYNEQFF. The J gene is TRBJ2-1, the V gene TRBV20-1; TRBD2 matches 7 bases. Germline V gene lookup returns CDR1 DFQATT and CDR2 SNEGSKA (reference sequence). This CDR3 has 15 residues. The junction had 10 bases not matched to a gene; V was cut back by 6 bases and J by 2 bases.

This chain links TRBV5-1 with TRBJ2-2, with D possibly called TRBD1 or TRBD2 (6 bases each). V gave up 3 bases and J gave up 0 bases, with 9 bases separating them. Germline CDR1 reads SGHRS; CDR2 reads YFSETQ. There are 15 residues in the CDR3. CDR3 residues: CASSSGATNTGELFF. The CDR3 bases are TGCGCCAGCAGCTCGGGGGCGACGAACACCGGGGAGCTGTTTTTT.

The rearrangement links TRBV20-1 to TRBJ2-7; 11 nucleotides align to TRBD2. Germline loops: CDR1 DFQATT, CDR2 SNEGSKA (reference sequence). CDR3 length equals 15 residues. V lost 4 bases and J lost 3; bases outside the gene matches: 8. The DNA for the CDR3 is TGCAGTGCTACCACCGGGACTAGCGGAGACTACGAGCAGTACGTC. It is translated as CSATTGTSGDYEQYV.

The chain carries TRBV4-1 and TRBJ2-1; D is undetermined. V shed 7 bases and J shed 5 bases, with 15 bases lying between them. CDR1 MGHRA and CDR2 YSYEKL come from the germline V gene. The CDR3 is made up of 14 amino acids. CDR3 residues: CASNHKDVNNEQFF. The DNA of the CDR3 is TGCGCCAGCAACCACAAGGACGTCAACAATGAGCAGTTCTTC.

This clonotype was seen only a few times. The V call is TRBV20-1, the J call TRBJ2-1; D possibly corresponds to TRBD2 (5 bases). Between the trimmed V and J ends, which lost 3 bases and 0 bases, there was a span of 15 bases. The germline CDR1 and CDR2 sequences are DFQATT and SNEGSKA (reference sequence). CDR3 size: 16 residues. CDR3 in amino acids: CSARFRVGSSYNEQFF. The CDR3 bases are TGCAGTGCTAGGTTTAGGGTAGGGAGCTCCTACAATGAGCAGTTCTTC.

This clonotype was found a few times. This chain links TRBV19 with TRBJ2-6; possibly TRBD2 for D (5 bases). The CDR3 extends over 15 amino acids. The germline CDR1 and CDR2 sequences are LNHDA and SQIVND (reference sequence). V was shortened by 5 bases and J by 7 bases, with 15 bases between the two germline ends. CDR3 DNA: TGTGCCAGTAGTTCTCCCGGGGAAGTCGCCAACGTCCTGACTTTC. The encoded protein is CASSSPGEVANVLTF.

This clonotype was seen only a few times. J is TRBJ1-2 and V is TRBV2; D is unresolved. V dropped 7 bases and J dropped 3 bases, with 12 bases sitting between them. CDR1 and CDR2 (germline): SNHLY, FYNNEI. The CDR3 consists of 13 residues. Written as DNA, the CDR3 is TGTGCCAGCAAAAAAACGGGTTACTATGGCTACACCTTC. Its protein is CASKKTGYYGYTF.

This clonotype appeared many times. The V and J genes are TRBV6-6 and TRBJ1-2; D may be TRBD1 (5 bases). This CDR3 is 14 amino acids long. The V gene lost 0 bases and the J gene lost 4 bases, with 9 bases spanning the gap. Germline V CDR1 and CDR2: MNHNY, SVGAGI (reference sequence). The CDR3 DNA reads TGTGCCAGCAGTTACTCGGGGCAGTCCTATGGCTACACCTTC. This gives the protein CASSYSGQSYGYTF.

Many counts were recorded for this clonotype. The rearrangement joins TRBV4-3 to TRBJ2-7, with D perhaps matching TRBD2 (6 bases). In germline, CDR1 is LGHNA, CDR2 YSLEER. The CDR3 is 14 amino acids. V was shortened by 3 bases and J by 2 bases, with 11 bases between the two germline ends. The CDR3: CASSHNSGPYEQYF. CDR3 sequence (DNA): TGCGCCAGCAGCCATAATAGCGGACCCTACGAGCAGTACTTC.